Detailed here is one T cell receptor (beta chain). This specimen belongs to a study of CD8 T cells in Susac syndrome. The T cells that were sequenced for TCR beta were CD8+ and CD4+ cells from blood. It was negative isolation that provided the CD8+ and CD4+ T cells, whereas TEMRA cells were enriched by FACS. Reverse transcription of roughly 0.5 to 1 ug RNA was carried out with random hexamers. Coverage of TCR beta CDR3 amplification by immunoSEQ multiplex PCR extended to 54 Vbeta and 13 Jbeta. TCRdb re-called the immunoSEQ multiplex PCR reads with MiXCR, one entry per CDR3 protein. Here the sample spans a few hundred thousand distinct CDR3 sequences, about 91% being singletons. Germline values: CDR1 SGHTA, CDR2 FQGNSA. This CDR3 region has 17 residues. The trim removed 4 bases at V and 1 base at J, leaving 9 bases unmatched.

The clonotype was recovered from a human donor with multiple sclerosis. The sequenced sample was CD4+ T cells from PBMCs. This chain joins TRBV7-2 and TRBJ2-2, with 7 positions matching TRBD2. The CDR3 DNA is TGTGCCAGCAGCTGGATGGGAGCGGGGCTGAACACCGGGGAGCTGTTTTTT. Encoded protein: CASSWMGAGLNTGELFF.